These 8 T cell receptor beta chains share one sample of origin, sequenced in a study of CD8+ T cells in alopecia areata. Treatment reported: oral pan-JAK inhibitor, 5-10 mg twice daily. Extraction and reverse transcription of RNA yielded cDNA as the sequencing template. The protocol was immunoSEQ multiplex PCR, while the TCRdb copy is restricted to in-frame clones and leaves out a portion. The sample holds fewer than 250,000 clones; roughly two fifths are singletons and the top ten take about 0.48%. The sample was CD4+ T cells sorted from blood, taken between weeks 30 and 35, from a patient treated with tofacitinib. The receptors here all came from a human donor with alopecia areata.

This clone came up many times. The rearrangement joins TRBV2 to TRBJ2-6; a weak D match, TRBD2 (5 bases). Trimming took off 4 bases at V and 1 base at J, with 14 bases between the two ends. In germline, CDR1 is SNHLY, CDR2 FYNNEI. This CDR3 comprises 17 residues. The CDR3 nucleotides read TGTGCCAGCAGTGTCGGGGTTTCCATGTCTGGGGCCAACGTCCTGACTTTC. Translated: CASSVGVSMSGANVLTF.

The CDR3 reads CSVEFGISGANVLTF. The CDR3 region has the DNA TGCAGCGTTGAATTCGGTATCTCTGGGGCCAACGTCCTGACTTTC. V is TRBV29-1 and J is TRBJ2-6, with D uncertain. Germline V gene data show CDR1 as SQVTM and CDR2 as ANQGSEA. V was shortened by 2 bases and J by 0 bases, with 8 bases between the two germline ends. This CDR3 contains 15 residues.

The chain uses TRBV6-1 and TRBJ1-6; 8 bases align to TRBD1. The CDR3 runs to 15 residues. V lost 3 bases and J lost 6; bases outside the gene matches: 4. Germline V gives CDR1 MNHNS, CDR2 SASEGT. The CDR3 DNA follows: TGTGCCAGCAGTGACGGACAGGGACCTAATTCACCCCTCCACTTT. It specifies CASSDGQGPNSPLHF.

The chain uses TRBV30 and TRBJ2-3; TRBD2 aligns across 8 bases. Unmatched junction bases numbered 11, after V lost 1 base and J lost 8 bases. From germline, CDR1 is GTSNPN and CDR2 SVGIG (reference sequence). This CDR3 comprises 15 residues. The CDR3 spells CAWSGALLAGGTQYF. The DNA of the CDR3 is TGTGCCTGGAGTGGGGCCCTATTGGCGGGAGGTACGCAGTATTTT. The complete variable domain, with remaining parts taken from reference TRBV30 and TRBJ2-3, reads SQTIHQWPATLVQPVGSPLSLECTVEGTSNPNLYWYRQAAGRGLQLLFYSVGIGQISSEVPQNLSASRPQDRQFILSSKKLLLSDSGFYLCAWSGALLAGGTQYFGPGTRLTVL.

This clone occurred a few times. V is TRBV2 and J is TRBJ2-1; no firm D call. The CDR3 extends over 11 amino acids. CDR1 SNHLY and CDR2 FYNNEI come from the germline V gene. Trimming stripped 6 bases from V and 7 bases from J, with 7 bases between. CDR3 sequence: CASRTTNEQFF. Written as DNA, the CDR3 is TGTGCCAGCAGGACAACTAATGAGCAGTTCTTC. Together with reference TRBV2 and TRBJ2-1, the CDR3 gives the full variable domain: EPEVTQTPSHQVTQMGQEVILRCVPISNHLYFYWYRQILGQKVEFLVSFYNNEISEKSEIFDDQFSVERPDGSNFTLKIRSTKLEDSAMYFCASRTTNEQFFGPGTRLTVL.

This clone was detected only a few times. The rearrangement links TRBV7-8 to TRBJ2-3; D might be TRBD2 (7 bases). Looked up from germline, CDR1 is SGHVS and CDR2 is FQNEAQ. The CDR3 length is 16 residues. V lost 1 base and J 1 base, leaving 12 bases between the germline ends. This chain's CDR3 is CASSLGGGRGTDTQYF. Here the CDR3 DNA reads TGTGCCAGCAGCTTAGGGGGGGGGCGCGGCACAGATACGCAGTATTTT.

The chain links TRBV7-7 to TRBJ2-1, with 15 bases identical to TRBD2. Germline V gene sequence: CDR1 SSHAT, CDR2 FNYEAQ (reference sequence). The trim removed 5 bases at V and 9 bases at J, leaving 8 bases unmatched. This CDR3 region has 16 residues. For the CDR3, the DNA is TGTGCCAGCAGCCCCCGGACTAGCGGGGGGGCGGGTGAGCAGTTCTTC. Amino acids: CASSPRTSGGAGEQFF.

Remarks on this clone: The same CDR3 arises from other DNA sequences in this sample as well. The V and J genes are TRBV6-5 and TRBJ1-1; 7 positions agree with TRBD1. The CDR3 is 12 residues long. J lost 9 bases, V lost 0 bases, and 1 base had no gene match. CDR1 and CDR2 from the germline V gene are MNHEY and SVGAGI. CDR3 in amino acids: CASSYSGQQAFF. The CDR3 bases are TGTGCCAGCAGTTACTCGGGACAGCAAGCTTTCTTT.